A single sample is the source of the 28 T cell receptor beta chains below, sequenced in a study of CD8+ T cells in alopecia areata. Sequencing relied on a cDNA template that was reverse transcribed from extracted RNA. The data were produced by immunoSEQ multiplex PCR, yet TCRdb's version contains in-frame clones alone and is incomplete. The table records 150,000 or so clones, approximately 53% of them present only once. The sequencing here drew on CD8+ T cells sorted from blood, taken at week 0. The receptors were gathered from a human donor with alopecia areata.

This chain uses TRBV7-9 with TRBJ1-1; D is ambiguous. The CDR3 consists of 12 residues. Germline-derived CDR1 and CDR2 are SEHNR and FQNEAQ (reference sequence). Trimming removed 1 base at V and 7 bases at J, with 7 bases between. The CDR3 DNA reads TGTGCCAGCAGCTTAGTCGGGAATGAAGCTTTCTTT. Protein sequence: CASSLVGNEAFF.

This clone was seen a few times. The rearrangement joins TRBV4-3 to TRBJ1-4; the D is unclear. The germline V gene encodes CDR1 LGHNA and CDR2 YSLEER. This CDR3 region has 14 residues. Trimming stripped 0 bases from V and 14 bases from J, with 16 bases between. DNA for the CDR3: TGCGCCAGCAGCCAAGATTATCCTGCGGGTGGGCTGTTTTTT. The encoded protein is CASSQDYPAGGLFF.

This clone was detected only a few times. The chain has TRBV29-1 and TRBJ2-3; 11 nucleotides agree with TRBD2. V dropped 4 bases and J dropped 1; count of bases not matched to a gene: 1. CDR3 length: 14 residues. CDR1 is SQVTM, CDR2 ANQGSEA, per germline. CDR3: CSVVLAGGTDTQYF. The CDR3 region has the DNA TGCAGCGTTGTACTAGCGGGGGGCACAGATACGCAGTATTTT.

The rearrangement uses TRBV30 and TRBJ2-5; D tentatively reads TRBD1 or TRBD2 (5 bases each). The CDR3 is 14 amino acids. Trimming shortened V by 0 bases and J by 5 bases, and 13 bases separated the two germline ends. CDR1 and CDR2 (germline): GTSNPN, SVGIG (reference sequence). The CDR3 region has the DNA TGTGCCTGGAGTGTAGCTAGCTGGGGGGAGACCCAGTACTTC. Encoded protein: CAWSVASWGETQYF.

This chain joins TRBV29-1 and TRBJ2-3; D is unresolved. The CDR3 covers 14 residues. Germline-derived CDR1 and CDR2 are SQVTM and ANQGSEA. V lost 6 bases and J 4 bases, leaving 17 bases between the germline ends. CDR3 loop: CSVLPPSEPDTQYF. CDR3 bases: TGCAGCGTCCTGCCGCCGTCTGAACCAGATACGCAGTATTTT.

The J gene is TRBJ2-1, the V gene TRBV6-5; a weak D match, TRBD2 (6 bases). CDR3 length equals 15 residues. Trimming took 4 bases from V and 5 from J, leaving 15 bases between them. Germline V gene data show CDR1 as MNHEY and CDR2 as SVGAGI. The CDR3 spells CASSSNGGMNNEQFF. CDR3 DNA: TGTGCCAGCAGTTCCAATGGGGGGATGAACAATGAGCAGTTCTTC.

Only a few counts were recorded for this clone. V is TRBV19 and J is TRBJ2-1; 8 positions match TRBD2. Germline CDR1 is LNHDA and CDR2 is SQIVND (reference sequence). Unmatched junction bases numbered 4, after V lost 2 bases and J lost 7 bases. This CDR3 is built from 14 residues. CDR3 bases: TGTGCCAGTAGTATAAAGGGACTAGGAAATGAGCAGTTCTTC. This codes for CASSIKGLGNEQFF.

The J gene is TRBJ2-3, the V gene TRBV5-1; 7 nucleotides align to TRBD1. CDR3 length: 18 amino acids. With 4 bases clipped from V and 3 bases from J, the junction kept 17 bases outside the gene matches. Germline loops: CDR1 SGHRS, CDR2 YFSETQ. CDR3 loop: CASSTTGVAPGRTDTQYF. The DNA of the CDR3 is TGCGCCAGCAGCACTACAGGGGTTGCACCGGGGCGTACAGATACGCAGTATTTT.

Only a few counts were recorded for this clone. The rearrangement links TRBV14 to TRBJ2-3, with unresolved D. Germline CDR1 and CDR2: SGHDN and FVKESK. The V and J ends lost 1 base and 2 bases respectively, with 7 bases between them. The CDR3 is 14 residues long. The CDR3 sequence: CASSQAAATDTQYF. The CDR3 DNA follows: TGTGCCAGCAGCCAAGCAGCCGCCACAGATACGCAGTATTTT.

Of note for this clone: In the same sample, other DNA sequences code for this CDR3. The genes are TRBV13 and TRBJ2-7; the match to TRBD1 covers 8 bases. Germline values: CDR1 PRHDT, CDR2 FYEKMQ (reference sequence). The CDR3 runs 13 residues. V trimming: 0 bases; J trimming: 6 bases; junction bases outside the gene matches: 1. The CDR3 DNA reads TGTGCCAGCAGCTTAGGTACAGGGGGCGAGCAGTACTTC. It codes for CASSLGTGGEQYF.

The sample holds a few counts of this clone. The rearrangement uses TRBV7-9 and TRBJ2-1, with 8 bases fitting TRBD2. CDR1 SEHNR and CDR2 FQNEAQ come from the germline V gene (reference sequence). J lost 10 bases, V lost 5 bases, and 13 bases had no gene match. This CDR3 region has 15 residues. CDR3 nucleotide sequence: TGTGCCAGCAGCGCCGCGGGGGGAACCTCGGGCGAGCAGTTCTTC. Encoded protein: CASSAAGGTSGEQFF.

The genes are TRBV6-6 and TRBJ2-1; 7 bases line up with TRBD1. CDR3 size: 15 residues. With V trimmed by 2 bases and J by 4 bases, 5 bases remained unmatched. Germline values: CDR1 MNHNY, CDR2 SVGAGI (reference sequence). Here the CDR3 reads CASSYIGQAYNEQFF. As DNA, the CDR3 is TGTGCCAGCAGTTACATTGGACAGGCATACAATGAGCAGTTCTTC.

This chain links TRBV7-2 with TRBJ2-3; 7 positions match TRBD1. Per the germline V gene, CDR1 is SGHTA and CDR2 is FQGNSA. The V segment lost 5 bases and the J segment 4 bases; nucleotides outside the gene matches: 9. CDR3 length: 15 amino acids. The CDR3 loop reads CASSPPGGGADTQYF. CDR3 in DNA: TGTGCCAGCAGCCCCCCAGGGGGTGGTGCAGATACGCAGTATTTT.

This rearrangement joins TRBV29-1 to TRBJ2-1; D is uncertain. Germline V lookup: CDR1 SQVTM, CDR2 ANQGSEA. CDR3 length: 10 amino acids. With 6 bases removed from V and 8 bases from J, the gap between germline ends came to 8 bases. CDR3 in amino acids: CSVLGDEQFF. In nucleotides, the CDR3 is TGCAGCGTCCTGGGCGATGAGCAGTTCTTC.

The rearrangement uses TRBV6-5 and TRBJ2-3, with TRBD2 identical over 14 bases. V gave up 7 bases and J gave up 4 bases; unmatched junction bases: 4. CDR1 MNHEY and CDR2 SVGAGI come from the germline V gene. The CDR3 has 15 residues. The CDR3 here is CASTWTSGGPDTQYF. As DNA, the CDR3 is TGTGCCAGCACCTGGACTAGCGGGGGGCCAGATACGCAGTATTTT.

V usage is TRBV15 and J usage is TRBJ2-3, with 8 positions matching TRBD2. V trimming: 0 bases; J trimming: 2 bases; junction bases outside the gene matches: 10. The CDR3 has 18 residues. Per germline, CDR1 LNHNV and CDR2 YYDKDF (reference sequence). The CDR3 reads CATSRDILSGGLTDTQYF. The CDR3 DNA follows: TGTGCCACCAGCAGAGATATTCTCAGCGGGGGCCTCACAGATACGCAGTATTTT.

The rearrangement uses TRBV4-3 and TRBJ1-4; a possible D gene is TRBD1 (5 bases). This CDR3 spans 15 amino acids. Germline CDR1 reads LGHNA; CDR2 reads YSLEER. Between the trimmed V and J ends, which lost 0 bases and 8 bases, there was a span of 13 bases. The CDR3 region has the DNA TGCGCCAGCAGCCAAGATTTTGGGGCGGGGGAAAAACTGTTTTTT. This codes for CASSQDFGAGEKLFF.

Turning to this clone: The junction differs from germline at one of its ends, possibly a read error. The V gene is TRBV5-5, the J gene TRBJ2-7; 7 bases map to TRBD1. The germline gives CDR1 SGHKS, CDR2 YYEKEE (reference sequence). The CDR3 sequence is 13 residues long. The CDR3, as DNA: TGCGCCAGCAGCCAACGACAGGGCGACGAGCAGTACTTC. Residues: CASSQRQGDEQYF.

The rearrangement joins TRBV5-1 to TRBJ1-1, with 11 bases fitting TRBD1. Trimming took 5 bases from V and 2 from J; bases not matched to a gene: 8. The CDR3 contains 16 residues. Germline assignment: CDR1 SGHRS and CDR2 YFSETQ. The chain's CDR3 is CASRLPRTGGNTEAFF. The CDR3 region has the DNA TGCGCCAGCAGACTACCCCGGACAGGGGGCAACACTGAAGCTTTCTTT.

About this clone: The identical CDR3 is also encoded by other nucleotide sequences in the sample. The chain combines TRBV29-1 with TRBJ1-1; 7 bases line up with TRBD1. Germline CDR1 reads SQVTM; CDR2 reads ANQGSEA. Losses at the gene ends were 6 bases for V and 3 bases for J; bases not matched to a gene: 4. CDR3 length: 12 amino acids. The CDR3 protein is CSVSGGDTEAFF. CDR3 DNA: TGCAGCGTGTCAGGGGGTGACACTGAAGCTTTCTTT.

This chain uses TRBV14 with TRBJ2-3; a weak D match, TRBD1 (7 bases). V lost 10 bases and J lost 5, with 13 bases in between. The CDR3 loop spans 12 amino acids. The germline gives CDR1 SGHDN, CDR2 FVKESK. This chain's CDR3 is CATQGEEDTQYF. For the CDR3, the DNA is TGTGCCACCCAGGGGGAGGAAGATACGCAGTATTTT.

The gene calls are TRBV28 and TRBJ2-3; D remains ambiguous. This CDR3 has 11 amino acids. The V end was cut by 4 bases, the J end by 6 bases, with 5 bases between. Germline V gives CDR1 MDHEN, CDR2 SYDVKM. This chain's CDR3 is CASSYGDTQYF. The DNA of the CDR3 is TGTGCCAGCAGTTACGGGGATACGCAGTATTTT.

The chain combines TRBV29-1 with TRBJ1-2; tentative D call: TRBD1 (6 bases). CDR1 is SQVTM and CDR2 is ANQGSEA in the germline V gene. CDR3 size: 13 residues. V was trimmed by 7 bases and J by 7 bases, leaving 19 bases between them. CDR3 in amino acids: CSALPGTGFGYTF. DNA for the CDR3: TGCAGCGCCTTACCAGGAACAGGGTTTGGCTACACCTTC.

The rearrangement links TRBV6-1 to TRBJ1-2; 7 positions match TRBD1. The ends lost 6 bases at V and 7 bases at J; junction bases unmatched: 5. The CDR3 has 12 residues. Germline CDR1 MNHNS, CDR2 SASEGT. CDR3 sequence reads: CASSDRAFGYTF. The DNA of the CDR3 is TGTGCCAGCAGCGACAGGGCTTTTGGCTACACCTTC.

The rearrangement links TRBV29-1 to TRBJ2-7; a possible D gene is TRBD2 (7 bases). This CDR3 comprises 13 residues. Germline loops: CDR1 SQVTM, CDR2 ANQGSEA. V was shortened by 7 bases and J by 3 bases, with 16 bases between the two germline ends. DNA of the CDR3: TGCAGCGCTGAGGGGGGGGATCTCTACGAGCAGTACTTC. It is translated as CSAEGGDLYEQYF.

This clone has just one count. This chain uses TRBV30 with TRBJ2-7; either TRBD1 or TRBD2 may supply D (5 bases each). V lost 4 bases and J lost 1, with 8 bases in between. Per the germline V gene, CDR1 is GTSNPN and CDR2 is SVGIG (reference sequence). The CDR3 sequence is 12 residues long. This CDR3 is CAWMRGSYEQYF. The CDR3 DNA is TGTGCCTGGATGAGGGGATCCTACGAGCAGTACTTC.

This chain joins TRBV25-1 and TRBJ1-1; D may be TRBD1 (5 bases). V lost 1 base and J 1 base, leaving 10 bases between the germline ends. In germline, CDR1 is MGHDK, CDR2 SYGVNS. This CDR3 has 15 amino acids. The CDR3 region has the DNA TGTGCCAGCAGTGAATCTGAAGGGACGAACACTGAAGCTTTCTTT. As protein: CASSESEGTNTEAFF. Full variable domain (outside the CDR3, taken from reference TRBV25-1 and TRBJ1-1): EADIYQTPRYLVIGTGKKITLECSQTMGHDKMYWYQQDPGMELHLIHYSYGVNSTEKGDLSSESTVSRIRTEHFPLTLESARPSHTSQYLCASSESEGTNTEAFFGQGTRLTVV.

V usage is TRBV4-1 and J usage is TRBJ1-4; possible D gene TRBD1, 6 bases. CDR3 length: 14 residues. Germline CDR1 is MGHRA and CDR2 is YSYEKL. The V end lost 4 bases, the J end lost 8 bases, and 14 bases lay between the germline ends. The CDR3 spells CASSPTGSGEKLFF. CDR3 DNA sequence: TGCGCCAGCAGCCCCACAGGGTCTGGCGAAAAACTGTTTTTT.